The rows below give T cell receptor beta chains drawn from one sample of a study of blood T cells in healthy people across ages. TCRdb called the 5' RACE reads again in MiXCR, with one record for every CDR3 protein. The data hold approximately 1.5 million distinct CDR3 sequences, with under 55% observed a single time. The sequencing sample was made of blood. The receptors come from a woman aged 18-29 years in good health. The CDR3 runs from the conserved cysteine through the conserved F or W. A D gene is named only where the DNA matches it firmly. For some rows the clone size is stated as once, few or many, or as a class when expanded; others skip it.

J gene: TRBJ1-1
D gene: TRBD1
clone size: once
CDR3 length: 14
V gene: TRBV20-1
CDR3 protein: CSARDRDESTEAFF
CDR3 DNA: TGCAGTGCTAGGGACAGGGACGAAAGCACTGAAGCTTTCTTT

J gene: TRBJ1-2
D gene: NA
clone size: NA
CDR3 length: 14
V gene: TRBV4-2
CDR3 protein: CASSQEEEDYGYTF
CDR3 DNA: TGTGCCAGCAGCCAAGAGGAGGAGGACTATGGCTACACCTTC

J gene: TRBJ2-1
D gene: NA
clone size: NA
CDR3 length: 14
V gene: TRBV3-1
CDR3 protein: CASSPPTVHNEQFF
CDR3 DNA: TGTGCCAGCAGCCCACCGACGGTTCACAATGAGCAGTTCTTC

J gene: TRBJ1-4
D gene: NA
clone size: NA
CDR3 length: 16
V gene: TRBV30
CDR3 protein: CAWSNPVGTTNEKLFF
CDR3 DNA: TGTGCCTGGAGCAATCCCGTCGGGACAACTAATGAAAAACTGTTTTTT

J gene: TRBJ1-6
D gene: TRBD1
clone size: NA
CDR3 length: 16
V gene: TRBV6-1
CDR3 protein: CASSEGTGRINSPLHF
CDR3 DNA: TGTGCCAGCAGTGAGGGGACAGGGCGTATCAATTCACCCCTCCACTTT

J gene: TRBJ2-3
D gene: TRBD2
clone size: few
CDR3 length: 16
V gene: TRBV10-3
CDR3 protein: CAISAAAGGLTDTQYF
CDR3 DNA: TGTGCCATCAGTGCGGCTGCGGGGGGCCTCACAGATACGCAGTATTTT

J gene: TRBJ2-1
D gene: NA
clone size: few
CDR3 length: 13
V gene: TRBV7-2
CDR3 protein: CASSLTGANEQFF
CDR3 DNA: TGTGCCAGCAGCTTAACGGGAGCGAATGAGCAGTTCTTC

J gene: TRBJ2-7
D gene: NA
clone size: few
CDR3 length: 13
V gene: TRBV6-2/TRBV6-3
CDR3 protein: CASSYDMSYEQYF
CDR3 DNA: TGTGCCAGCAGTTACGACATGTCCTACGAGCAGTACTTC

J gene: TRBJ1-2
D gene: TRBD1
clone size: few
CDR3 length: 18
V gene: TRBV27
CDR3 protein: CASSLNFVVGTADYGYTF
CDR3 DNA: TGTGCCAGCAGTTTAAACTTCGTCGTCGGGACAGCGGACTATGGCTACACCTTC

J gene: TRBJ1-1
D gene: NA
clone size: NA
CDR3 length: 15
V gene: TRBV6-2/TRBV6-3
CDR3 protein: CASSYGRGSGTEAFF
CDR3 DNA: TGTGCCAGCAGTTACGGCCGGGGCTCGGGCACTGAAGCTTTCTTT

J gene: TRBJ2-2
D gene: TRBD2
clone size: NA
CDR3 length: 19
V gene: TRBV10-3
CDR3 protein: CAIQRAALAGVRNTGELFF
CDR3 DNA: TGTGCCATCCAAAGGGCAGCACTAGCGGGGGTCCGAAACACCGGGGAGCTGTTTTTT

J gene: TRBJ2-7
D gene: NA
clone size: few
CDR3 length: 15
V gene: TRBV6-5
CDR3 protein: CASSYSNVPWREQYF
CDR3 DNA: TGTGCCAGCAGTTACTCGAATGTCCCATGGAGGGAGCAGTACTTC

J gene: TRBJ2-7
D gene: NA
clone size: few
CDR3 length: 13
V gene: TRBV4-3
CDR3 protein: CASSHRVNYEQYF
CDR3 DNA: TGCGCCAGCAGCCACCGGGTGAACTACGAGCAGTACTTC

J gene: TRBJ2-7
D gene: TRBD2
clone size: NA
CDR3 length: 14
V gene: TRBV7-2
CDR3 protein: CASSLGLAGTEQYF
CDR3 DNA: TGTGCCAGCAGCTTAGGACTAGCGGGGACCGAGCAGTACTTC

J gene: TRBJ2-6
D gene: NA
clone size: once
CDR3 length: 15
V gene: TRBV6-2/TRBV6-3
CDR3 protein: CASSYMGLGANVLTF
CDR3 DNA: TGTGCCAGCAGTTACATGGGGCTCGGGGCCAACGTCCTGACTTTC

J gene: TRBJ2-3
D gene: NA
clone size: NA
CDR3 length: 15
V gene: TRBV4-2
CDR3 protein: CASSQDRAGGGSQYF
CDR3 DNA: TGTGCCAGCAGCCAAGATAGGGCGGGTGGTGGATCGCAGTATTTT

J gene: TRBJ1-1
D gene: NA
clone size: few
CDR3 length: 13
V gene: TRBV20-1
CDR3 protein: CSASSNRVTEAFF
CDR3 DNA: TGCAGTGCTAGCTCCAACAGGGTCACTGAAGCTTTCTTT

J gene: TRBJ2-3
D gene: NA
clone size: once
CDR3 length: 20
V gene: TRBV7-9
CDR3 protein: CASDRERGLVGLISTDTQYF
CDR3 DNA: TGTGCCAGCGACAGGGAACGGGGGCTAGTGGGACTAATTAGCACAGATACGCAGTATTTT

J gene: TRBJ2-5
D gene: NA
clone size: few
CDR3 length: 15
V gene: TRBV20-1
CDR3 protein: CSAYNPKTDQETQYF
CDR3 DNA: TGCAGTGCTTACAACCCCAAGACAGACCAAGAGACCCAGTACTTC

J gene: TRBJ1-2
D gene: NA
clone size: few
CDR3 length: 16
V gene: TRBV6-5
CDR3 protein: CASSFPLGAGDYGYTF
CDR3 DNA: TGTGCCAGCAGTTTCCCACTGGGCGCGGGCGACTATGGCTACACCTTC

J gene: TRBJ2-5
D gene: NA
clone size: few
CDR3 length: 15
V gene: TRBV7-6
CDR3 protein: CASSQLGSRKETQYF
CDR3 DNA: TGTGCCAGCAGCCAACTCGGCTCTAGAAAAGAGACCCAGTACTTC

J gene: TRBJ1-2
D gene: TRBD1
clone size: NA
CDR3 length: 16
V gene: TRBV27
CDR3 protein: CASSLSQDRENYGYTF
CDR3 DNA: TGTGCCAGCAGTTTATCCCAGGACAGGGAAAACTATGGCTACACCTTC

J gene: TRBJ2-7
D gene: TRBD2
clone size: few
CDR3 length: 14
V gene: TRBV12-3/TRBV12-4
CDR3 protein: CASSLGGRWCEQYF
CDR3 DNA: TGTGCCAGCAGTTTAGGCGGGAGGTGGTGCGAGCAGTACTTC

J gene: TRBJ2-1
D gene: TRBD1
clone size: NA
CDR3 length: 17
V gene: TRBV6-6
CDR3 protein: CASRGTPGQGAMNEQFF
CDR3 DNA: TGTGCCAGCAGAGGTACCCCGGGACAGGGGGCGATGAATGAGCAGTTCTTC

J gene: TRBJ1-1
D gene: TRBD1
clone size: few
CDR3 length: 11
V gene: TRBV29-1
CDR3 protein: CSVHRGTEAFF
CDR3 DNA: TGCAGCGTTCACAGGGGCACTGAAGCTTTCTTT

J gene: TRBJ2-3
D gene: NA
clone size: NA
CDR3 length: 16
V gene: TRBV12-3/TRBV12-4
CDR3 protein: CASSLFERFSTDTQYF
CDR3 DNA: TGTGCCAGCAGTTTGTTCGAGAGATTTAGCACAGATACGCAGTATTTT

J gene: TRBJ2-7
D gene: NA
clone size: few
CDR3 length: 15
V gene: TRBV5-1
CDR3 protein: CASSLGGGESYEQYF
CDR3 DNA: TGCGCCAGCAGTTTAGGAGGGGGAGAATCCTACGAGCAGTACTTC

J gene: TRBJ2-7
D gene: NA
clone size: few
CDR3 length: 15
V gene: TRBV6-2/TRBV6-3
CDR3 protein: CASSYGRTLYNEQYF
CDR3 DNA: TGTGCCAGCAGTTACGGGAGGACTCTCTACAATGAGCAGTACTTC